One sample yielded the 2 T cell receptor beta chains listed below, sequenced in a study of T-cell reconstitution after alpha-beta-depleted transplantation in children. As it was prepared, the TCRbeta library received unique molecular identifiers. From the PCR reads, TCRdb called clonotypes with MiXCR, one entry per CDR3 protein. The sample records around 93,000 distinct CDR3 sequences, approximately 9.2% being singletons. Sequencing used PBMCs from the stem cell graft donor, obtained from the stem cell graft. The receptors here all came from a human donor who donated a stem cell graft to a child with congenital amegakaryocytic thrombocytopenia.

This clonotype has at least ten counts. This chain uses TRBV3-1 with TRBJ2-3; D possibly matches TRBD1 or TRBD2 (5 bases each). The V end was cut by 5 bases, the J end by 9 bases, with 12 bases between. The CDR3 contains 12 residues. CDR1 is LGHDT, CDR2 YNNKEL, per germline (reference sequence). The CDR3 sequence is CASSGTTGTQYF. The CDR3 bases are TGTGCCAGCAGCGGGACCACCGGAACGCAGTATTTT.

This clonotype has at least ten counts. The chain employs TRBV4-1 and TRBJ1-4; D unclear. Per germline, CDR1 MGHRA and CDR2 YSYEKL. The CDR3 consists of 16 residues. The ends were cut back, 1 base at V and 6 bases at J, with 15 bases in the middle. The CDR3 here is CASSQGGKGLDEKLFF. The CDR3 bases are TGCGCCAGCAGCCAAGGGGGAAAGGGCTTAGATGAAAAACTGTTTTTT.